This entry lists 29 T cell receptor beta chains sequenced from one sample in a study of blood T cell repertoires in COVID-19 (TCRdb year 2020). The library was generated by the immunoSEQ multiplex PCR assay. The table was pulled from immuneACCESS by TCRdb, which kept in-frame rearrangements only. Such tables lose some clones; where checked, under half of the loss comes from unresolved V genes, and the rest has no known cause. For this sample there are 270,000 or so clones; 65% to 90% appear just once. About an eighth of the sample goes to the ten largest clones. Sequenced sample: peripheral blood. The receptors were sampled from a human donor in a cohort sampled during active COVID-19.

The chain employs TRBV5-1 and TRBJ2-5, with 9 bases matching TRBD1. This CDR3 has 14 amino acids. V shed 5 bases and J 4 bases; nucleotides not matched to a gene: 6. The germline V gene encodes CDR1 SGHRS and CDR2 YFSETQ. The chain's CDR3 is CASRATGGAETQYF. The DNA of the CDR3 is TGCGCCAGCAGAGCCACAGGGGGCGCAGAGACCCAGTACTTC.

The V call is TRBV27, the J call TRBJ1-2, with D perhaps matching TRBD1 (6 bases). With 6 bases removed from V and 4 bases from J, the gap between germline ends came to 9 bases. The germline gives CDR1 MNHEY, CDR2 SMNVEV (reference sequence). The CDR3 extends over 12 amino acids. This CDR3 is CASRDSLYGYTF. The CDR3 DNA follows: TGTGCCAGCAGGGACAGCCTCTATGGCTACACCTTC.

This chain uses TRBV27 with TRBJ1-2; 7 bases are a match to TRBD1. The CDR3 extends over 14 amino acids. The V and J ends lost 6 bases and 4 bases, in that order; junction bases with no gene match: 8. The germline V gene encodes CDR1 MNHEY and CDR2 SMNVEV (reference sequence). In DNA form, the CDR3 reads TGTGCCAGCAGGCCACAGGGGCCCACCTATGGCTACACCTTC. Protein product: CASRPQGPTYGYTF.

The J gene is TRBJ2-1, the V gene TRBV28; possible D gene TRBD2, 6 bases. This CDR3 has 15 residues. Trimming removed 4 bases from V and 0 bases from J, with 10 bases in between. Germline CDR1 reads MDHEN; CDR2 reads SYDVKM. This CDR3 is CASSSTSISYNEQFF. CDR3 bases: TGTGCCAGCAGTTCCACTAGCATCTCCTACAATGAGCAGTTCTTC.

This chain links TRBV30 with TRBJ2-2; no clear D. CDR1 and CDR2 from the germline V gene are GTSNPN and SVGIG (reference sequence). The CDR3 covers 15 residues. Trimming shortened V by 0 bases and J by 5 bases, and 13 bases separated the two germline ends. CDR3 region: CAWSVLFVGTGELFF. The CDR3 coding sequence is TGTGCCTGGAGTGTACTATTCGTTGGGACCGGGGAGCTGTTTTTT.

The chain joins TRBV5-1 to TRBJ2-3, with D possibly being TRBD2 (5 bases). Trimming took 7 bases from V and 4 from J, leaving 19 bases between them. This CDR3 contains 15 residues. Germline V lookup: CDR1 SGHRS, CDR2 YFSETQ. CDR3: CASERSGSYSDTQYF. The DNA of the CDR3 is TGCGCCAGCGAACGGAGCGGATCATATTCAGATACGCAGTATTTT.

The chain combines TRBV24-1 with TRBJ2-1; 9 bases agree with TRBD2. The CDR3 length is 15 residues. The ends lost 5 bases at V and 5 bases at J; junction bases unmatched: 6. Germline CDR1 reads KGHDR; CDR2 reads SFDVKD. The CDR3 reads CATSGFSGSDNEQFF. The CDR3 nucleotides read TGTGCCACCAGTGGGTTTAGCGGGAGCGACAATGAGCAGTTCTTC.

The genes are TRBV18 and TRBJ2-1; D might be TRBD2 (5 bases). V was cut by 3 bases and J by 4 bases, with 16 bases left in between. This CDR3 region has 16 residues. Germline lookup yields CDR1 KGHSH and CDR2 LQKENI. In DNA form, the CDR3 reads TGTGCCAGCTCACCGGCGGGCCTCTGGGGATACAATGAGCAGTTCTTC. It codes for CASSPAGLWGYNEQFF.

The chain joins TRBV7-9 to TRBJ2-3, with TRBD1 matching over 8 bases. This CDR3 comprises 15 residues. V trimming: 6 bases; J trimming: 1 base; junction bases outside the gene matches: 6. The germline V gene has CDR1 SEHNR and CDR2 FQNEAQ (reference sequence). For the CDR3, the DNA is TGTGCCAGCAGAGAGACAGGGGCCCGCACAGATACGCAGTATTTT. Amino acid sequence: CASRETGARTDTQYF. Full variable domain (outside the CDR3, taken from reference TRBV7-9 and TRBJ2-3): DTGVSQNPRHKITKRGQNVTFRCDPISEHNRLYWYRQTLGQGPEFLTYFQNEAQLEKSRLLSDRFSAERPKGSFSTLEIQRTEQGDSAMYLCASRETGARTDTQYFGPGTRLTVL.

This chain links TRBV27 with TRBJ1-1; tentatively, D is TRBD1 (6 bases). V was shortened by 6 bases and J by 0 bases, with 14 bases between the two germline ends. This CDR3 comprises 15 residues. The germline gives CDR1 MNHEY, CDR2 SMNVEV (reference sequence). CDR3 protein: CASRNYREMNTEAFF. CDR3 coding DNA: TGTGCCAGCAGAAATTACAGGGAGATGAACACTGAAGCTTTCTTT.

This clone is a singleton in its sample. The V and J genes are TRBV3-1 (or the pseudogene TRBV3-2) and TRBJ1-1, with D unresolved. There are 12 residues in the CDR3. CDR1 and CDR2 from the germline V gene are LGHDT and YNNKEL (reference sequence). Deletions cut 10 bases from V and 5 bases from J, with 14 bases between. CDR3 amino acids: CATGRGGTEAFF. For the CDR3, the DNA is TGTGCCACCGGACGGGGAGGGACTGAAGCTTTCTTT.

The chain couples TRBV28 to TRBJ2-2; D is possibly TRBD2 (7 bases). V lost 5 bases to trimming and J lost 4 bases, with 26 bases between them. The CDR3 sequence is 19 residues long. Germline V gene data show CDR1 as MDHEN and CDR2 as SYDVKM. In DNA, the CDR3 is TGTGCCAGCAGTCTCCCAAGGGGGGGAGGAGTAGCGGGCACCGGGGAGCTGTTTTTT. Translation gives CASSLPRGGGVAGTGELFF.

The rearrangement links TRBV9 to TRBJ1-4; TRBD1 might be the D (5 bases). The CDR3 is made up of 17 amino acids. V was cut by 0 bases and J by 7 bases, with 19 bases left in between. Per the germline V gene, CDR1 is SGDLS and CDR2 is YYNGEE. CDR3 in DNA: TGTGCCAGCAGCGTAGCACCCTGGGCGGTAAGGGGTGAAAAACTGTTTTTT. Translated, it gives CASSVAPWAVRGEKLFF.

This chain connects TRBV7-6 to TRBJ2-6, with TRBD2 as a possible D gene (7 bases). Germline values: CDR1 SGHVS, CDR2 FNYEAQ. There are 16 residues in the CDR3. The germline V and J ends were trimmed by 1 base and 2 bases, with 9 bases remaining between them. CDR3 in amino acids: CASSLGGGPGANVLTF. The CDR3 DNA sequence: TGTGCCAGCAGCTTAGGCGGGGGCCCTGGGGCCAACGTCCTGACTTTC.

V gene TRBV5-1 combines with J gene TRBJ2-1; TRBD2 matches 11 bases. V shed 5 bases and J 9 bases; nucleotides not matched to a gene: 4. The CDR3 consists of 13 residues. Germline V gene data show CDR1 as SGHRS and CDR2 as YFSETQ. The CDR3 DNA reads as TGCGCCAGCAGGCCTAGCGGGAGGACTGAGCAGTTCTTC. It encodes CASRPSGRTEQFF.

The genes are TRBV9 and TRBJ2-7, with a weak D call TRBD2 (6 bases). Germline values: CDR1 SGDLS, CDR2 YYNGEE. The CDR3 contains 18 residues. The V and J ends lost 4 bases and 5 bases respectively, with 28 bases between them. CDR3 region: CASSFSPADRGIMDEQYF. The CDR3, as DNA: TGTGCCAGCAGCTTTAGCCCCGCTGACCGGGGGATAATGGACGAGCAGTACTTC.

V and J are TRBV30 and TRBJ1-6, with D perhaps matching TRBD1 (5 bases). The V end lost 2 bases, the J end lost 14 bases, and 10 bases lay between the germline ends. Germline V gives CDR1 GTSNPN, CDR2 SVGIG (reference sequence). This CDR3 has 11 amino acids. CDR3 sequence: CAWSRLGALHF. The CDR3 DNA sequence: TGTGCCTGGAGTCGTTTAGGGGCCCTCCACTTT.

The V and J genes are TRBV19 and TRBJ1-3; D ambiguous. V gave up 9 bases and J gave up 2 bases, with 8 bases separating them. The length of the CDR3 is 12 residues. Germline CDR1 LNHDA, CDR2 SQIVND (reference sequence). The DNA of the CDR3 is TGTGCCAGCGCACTTCCTGGAAACACCATATATTTT. Translated, it gives CASALPGNTIYF. The full variable domain, with the rest looked up from reference TRBV19 and TRBJ1-3, is DGGITQSPKYLFRKEGQNVTLSCEQNLNHDAMYWYRQDPGQGLRLIYYSQIVNDFQKGDIAEGYSVSREKKESFPLTVTSAQKNPTAFYLCASALPGNTIYFGEGSWLTVV.

Here the CDR3 DNA reads TGTGCCAGCAGTTCACCGGGACAGTACACTGAAGCTTTCTTT. It codes for CASSSPGQYTEAFF. V gene TRBV6-5 combines with J gene TRBJ1-1, with TRBD1 identical over 7 bases. The J segment lost 3 bases and the V segment lost 4 bases, leaving 5 bases of the junction unmatched. CDR3 length: 14 amino acids. Germline assignment: CDR1 MNHEY and CDR2 SVGAGI.

The chain carries TRBV19 and TRBJ1-1; D might be TRBD1 (5 bases). The CDR3 is made up of 14 amino acids. V was trimmed by 5 bases and J by 6 bases, leaving 16 bases between them. Germline V gene sequence: CDR1 LNHDA, CDR2 SQIVND (reference sequence). The CDR3, as DNA: TGTGCCAGTAGTTCCAGCGGGGGGGTCCCTGAAGCTTTCTTT. Translation gives CASSSSGGVPEAFF.

A few counts support this clone. V gene TRBV3-1 (or the pseudogene TRBV3-2) combines with J gene TRBJ1-1, with 9 bases matching TRBD1. This CDR3 is 14 amino acids long. Germline V gene sequence: CDR1 LGHDT, CDR2 YNNKEL (reference sequence). Unmatched junction bases numbered 7, after V lost 4 bases and J lost 7 bases. CDR3: CASSPYRGQDEAFF. The CDR3 region has the DNA TGTGCCAGCAGCCCTTACAGGGGGCAAGATGAAGCTTTCTTT.

The rearrangement joins TRBV6-6 to TRBJ1-5; no firm D call. V dropped 10 bases and J dropped 2 bases, with 21 bases sitting between them. The CDR3 runs 16 residues. Germline V gives CDR1 MNHNY, CDR2 SVGAGI (reference sequence). In DNA form, the CDR3 reads TGTGCCACACAGTTCAACACGGGAAGCGGCAATCAGCCCCAGCATTTT. Amino acids: CATQFNTGSGNQPQHF.

This rearrangement joins TRBV7-2 to TRBJ2-1; a weak D match, TRBD1 (6 bases). The CDR3 sequence is 15 residues long. Per the germline V gene, CDR1 is SGHTA and CDR2 is FQGNSA. The V and J ends lost 6 bases and 6 bases respectively, with 18 bases between them. The CDR3 spells CASRPTGFAGNEQFF. CDR3 DNA sequence: TGTGCCAGCAGACCAACAGGGTTTGCGGGCAATGAGCAGTTCTTC.

This chain uses TRBV5-1 with TRBJ2-3, with 7 nucleotides matching TRBD2. CDR1 is SGHRS and CDR2 is YFSETQ in the germline V gene. V lost 1 base to trimming and J lost 1 base; unmatched junction nucleotides: 0. This CDR3 has 14 residues. CDR3 amino acids: CASSLSGGTDTQYF. CDR3 DNA sequence: TGCGCCAGCAGCTTGAGCGGGGGCACAGATACGCAGTATTTT.

The chain uses TRBV27 and TRBJ2-3; TRBD2 is a possible D gene (6 bases). Germline V gives CDR1 MNHEY, CDR2 SMNVEV (reference sequence). The V gene lost 1 base and the J gene lost 9 bases, with 11 bases spanning the gap. The length of the CDR3 is 13 residues. The CDR3 DNA is TGTGCCAGCAGTTTATTTCAGGAGGGAACGCAGTATTTT. Translation: CASSLFQEGTQYF.

This chain connects TRBV7-9 to TRBJ1-2, with D maybe TRBD1 (5 bases). The CDR3 is 14 residues long. Trimming removed 1 base from V and 6 bases from J, with 12 bases in between. Germline CDR1 and CDR2: SEHNR and FQNEAQ (reference sequence). CDR3 nucleotides: TGTGCCAGCAGCTTAGTCACACAGGCCAATGGCTACACCTTC. It codes for CASSLVTQANGYTF.

The rearrangement uses TRBV28 and TRBJ2-3; D possibly corresponds to TRBD1 (6 bases). Germline V gene data show CDR1 as MDHEN and CDR2 as SYDVKM. The CDR3 spans 13 residues. V was shortened by 5 bases and J by 4 bases, with 10 bases between the two germline ends. The chain's CDR3 is CASSRRGADTQYF. Here the CDR3 DNA reads TGTGCCAGCAGTCGCAGGGGTGCAGATACGCAGTATTTT.

This sequence joins TRBV13 and TRBJ1-4; a possible D gene is TRBD1 (5 bases). Trimming removed 0 bases from V and 5 bases from J, with 16 bases in between. The length of the CDR3 is 17 residues. Germline V gene sequence: CDR1 PRHDT, CDR2 FYEKMQ (reference sequence). The CDR3 loop reads CASSLGWGDGLNEKLFF. As DNA, the CDR3 is TGTGCCAGCAGCTTAGGATGGGGGGACGGACTCAATGAAAAACTGTTTTTT.

This chain joins TRBV9 and TRBJ2-3; D is possibly TRBD2 (6 bases). The germline CDR1 and CDR2 sequences are SGDLS and YYNGEE. This CDR3 is 16 amino acids long. V gave up 0 bases and J gave up 0 bases, with 11 bases separating them. The CDR3 loop reads CASSVGASDSTDTQYF. The CDR3 DNA sequence: TGTGCCAGCAGCGTAGGTGCTAGCGATAGCACAGATACGCAGTATTTT.